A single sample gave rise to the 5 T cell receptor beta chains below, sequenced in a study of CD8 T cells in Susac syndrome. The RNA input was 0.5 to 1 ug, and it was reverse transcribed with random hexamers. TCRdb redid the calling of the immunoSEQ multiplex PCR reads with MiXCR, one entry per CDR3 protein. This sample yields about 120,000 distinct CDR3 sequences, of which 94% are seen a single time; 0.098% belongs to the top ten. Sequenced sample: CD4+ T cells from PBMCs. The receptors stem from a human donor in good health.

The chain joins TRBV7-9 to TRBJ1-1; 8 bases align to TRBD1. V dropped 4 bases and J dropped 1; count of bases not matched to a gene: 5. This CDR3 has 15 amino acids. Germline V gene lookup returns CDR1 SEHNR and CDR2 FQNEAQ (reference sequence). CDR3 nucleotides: TGTGCCAGCAGCTGGGATGACAGGGGGAACACTGAAGCTTTCTTT. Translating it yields CASSWDDRGNTEAFF.

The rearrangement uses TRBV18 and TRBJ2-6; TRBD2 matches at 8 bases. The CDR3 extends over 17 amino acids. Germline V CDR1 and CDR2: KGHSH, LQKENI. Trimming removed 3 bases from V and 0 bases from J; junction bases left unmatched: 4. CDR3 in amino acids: CASSPVAGSSGANVLTF. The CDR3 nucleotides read TGTGCCAGCTCACCGGTAGCGGGGAGCTCTGGGGCCAACGTCCTGACTTTC.

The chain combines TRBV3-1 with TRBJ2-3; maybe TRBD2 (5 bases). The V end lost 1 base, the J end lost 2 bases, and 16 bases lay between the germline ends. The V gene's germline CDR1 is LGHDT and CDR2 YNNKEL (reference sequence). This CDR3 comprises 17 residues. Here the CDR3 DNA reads TGTGCCAGCAGCCAAGGTCTCACTAGAACCTACACAGATACGCAGTATTTT. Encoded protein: CASSQGLTRTYTDTQYF.

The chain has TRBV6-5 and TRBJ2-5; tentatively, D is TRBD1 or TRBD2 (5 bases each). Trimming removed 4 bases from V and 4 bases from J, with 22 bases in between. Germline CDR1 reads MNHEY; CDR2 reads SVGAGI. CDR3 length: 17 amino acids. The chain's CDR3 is CASSSRPSRAGIETQYF. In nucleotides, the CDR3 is TGTGCCAGCAGTTCTAGGCCGAGCAGGGCCGGGATAGAGACCCAGTACTTC.

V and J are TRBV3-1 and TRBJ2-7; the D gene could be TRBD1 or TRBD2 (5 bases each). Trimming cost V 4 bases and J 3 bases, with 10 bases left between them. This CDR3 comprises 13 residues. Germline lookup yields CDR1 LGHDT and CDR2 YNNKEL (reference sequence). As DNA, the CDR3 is TGTGCCAGCAGCCGGGACGGAGACTACGAGCAGTACTTC. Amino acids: CASSRDGDYEQYF.